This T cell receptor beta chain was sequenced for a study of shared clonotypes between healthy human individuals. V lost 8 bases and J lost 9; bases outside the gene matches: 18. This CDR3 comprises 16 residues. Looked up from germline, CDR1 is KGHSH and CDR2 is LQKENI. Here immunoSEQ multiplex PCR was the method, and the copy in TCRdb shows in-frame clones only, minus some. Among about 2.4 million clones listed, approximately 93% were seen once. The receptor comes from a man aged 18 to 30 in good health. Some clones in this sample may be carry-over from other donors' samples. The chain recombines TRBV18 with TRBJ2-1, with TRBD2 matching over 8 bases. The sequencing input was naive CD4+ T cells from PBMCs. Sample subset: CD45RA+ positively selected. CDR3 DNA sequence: TGTGCCAGCGCCCCCAAACTAGCGGCCATCCCGGGTGAGCAGTTCTTC. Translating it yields CASAPKLAAIPGEQFF.